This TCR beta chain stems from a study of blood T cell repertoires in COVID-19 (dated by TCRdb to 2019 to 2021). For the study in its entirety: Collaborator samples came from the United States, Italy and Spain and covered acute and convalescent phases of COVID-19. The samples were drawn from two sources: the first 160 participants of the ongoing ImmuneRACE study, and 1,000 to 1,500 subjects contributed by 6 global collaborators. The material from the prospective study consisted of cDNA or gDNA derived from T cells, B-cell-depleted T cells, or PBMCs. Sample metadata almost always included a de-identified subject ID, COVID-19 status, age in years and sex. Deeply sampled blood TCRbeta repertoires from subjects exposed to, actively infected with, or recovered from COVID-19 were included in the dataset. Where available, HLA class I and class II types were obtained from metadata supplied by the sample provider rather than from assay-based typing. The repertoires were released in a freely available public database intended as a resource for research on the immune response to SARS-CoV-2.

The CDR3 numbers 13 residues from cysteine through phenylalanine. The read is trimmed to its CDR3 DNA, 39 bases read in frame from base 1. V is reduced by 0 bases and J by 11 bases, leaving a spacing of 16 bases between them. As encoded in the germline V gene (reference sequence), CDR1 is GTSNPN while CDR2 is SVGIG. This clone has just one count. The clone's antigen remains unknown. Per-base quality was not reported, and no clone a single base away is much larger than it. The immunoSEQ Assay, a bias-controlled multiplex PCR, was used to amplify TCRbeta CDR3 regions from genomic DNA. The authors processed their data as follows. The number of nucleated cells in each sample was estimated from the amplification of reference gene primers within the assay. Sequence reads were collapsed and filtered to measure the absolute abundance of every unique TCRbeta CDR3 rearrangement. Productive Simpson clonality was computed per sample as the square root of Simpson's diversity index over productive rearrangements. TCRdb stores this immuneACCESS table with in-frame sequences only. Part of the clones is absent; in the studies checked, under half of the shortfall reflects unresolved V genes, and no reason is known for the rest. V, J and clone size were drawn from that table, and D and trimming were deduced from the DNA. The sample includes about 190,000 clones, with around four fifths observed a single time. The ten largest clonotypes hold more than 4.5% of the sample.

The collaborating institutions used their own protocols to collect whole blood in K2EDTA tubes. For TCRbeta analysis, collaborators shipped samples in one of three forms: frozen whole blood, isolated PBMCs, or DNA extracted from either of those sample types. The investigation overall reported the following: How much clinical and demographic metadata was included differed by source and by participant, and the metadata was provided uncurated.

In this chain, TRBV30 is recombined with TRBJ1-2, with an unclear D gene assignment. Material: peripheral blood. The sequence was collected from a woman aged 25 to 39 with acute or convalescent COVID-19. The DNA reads TGTGCCTGGAGTGTAGCTACGGGGAAAAAGTACACCTTC. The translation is CAWSVATGKKYTF.